Following are 27 T cell receptor beta chains from one sample sequenced in a study of tumor and adjacent non-tumor tissue in lung cancer. The template was RNA from unsorted bulk tissue. The normal lung tissue was taken more than 3 cm from the tumor edge. The library came from three nested PCR rounds adapted from ARM-PCR protocols. A single record per CDR3 protein comes from TCRdb applying MiXCR to the multiplex PCR reads. The sample lists roughly 67,000 distinct CDR3 sequences; more than 75% were seen once. The sample consisted of distant non-tumor lung tissue. All receptors derive from a man in his fifties or sixties with non-small cell lung cancer.

This clonotype has at least ten counts. J is TRBJ2-3 and V is TRBV7-9, with TRBD2 as a possible D gene (6 bases). The CDR3 loop spans 13 amino acids. With 5 bases removed from V and 4 bases from J, the gap between germline ends came to 10 bases. The germline gives CDR1 SEHNR, CDR2 FQNEAQ (reference sequence). CDR3 amino acids: CASSPDYSDTQYF. CDR3 nucleotides: TGTGCCAGCAGCCCGGACTATTCAGATACGCAGTATTTT.

In its sample, this clonotype was seen a few times. The germline gene is not matched at one end of the junction; a read error may be the cause. The chain links TRBV20-1 to TRBJ2-2; D perhaps matches TRBD2 (7 bases). CDR1 is DFQATT and CDR2 is SNEGSKA in the germline V gene (reference sequence). The CDR3 consists of 16 residues. CDR3 region: CNARGGPSGNTGELFF. The CDR3 DNA reads as TGCAATGCTAGAGGGGGGCCTAGCGGGAACACCGGGGAGCTGTTTTTT.

In regard to this clonotype: Given the absence of the conserved phenylalanine or tryptophan at the CDR3 end, a read error is likely. V and J are TRBV28 and TRBJ2-6, with D maybe TRBD1 (5 bases). The CDR3 is made up of 16 amino acids. The germline gives CDR1 MDHEN, CDR2 SYDVKM. CDR3 coding DNA: TGTGCCAGCAGCCCAGGTCCCAGCTCTGGGGCCAACCTCCTGACTCTC. It codes for CASSPGPSSGANLLTL.

A word on this clonotype: The junction shows a germline mismatch at one end, possibly a read error. This chain's CDR3 is CASRFRGGKTQYF. DNA for the CDR3: TGTGCCAGCAGATTCAGGGGGGGAAAGACCCAATACTTC. V and J are TRBV12-3 or TRBV12-4 and TRBJ2-5; D possibly matches TRBD1 or TRBD2 (7 bases each). The CDR3 is 13 residues long.

In the case of this clonotype: Likely a read error: the CDR3 ends without its conserved phenylalanine or tryptophan. The V call is TRBV29-1, the J call TRBJ1-1; TRBD1 agrees at 7 bases. This CDR3 is built from 13 residues. Germline V CDR1 and CDR2: SQVTM, ANQGSEA. CDR3 nucleotide sequence: TGTAACGCCTCGGCAGGGGGGGACACTGAAGCTTTCTAT. Translation: CNASAGGDTEAFY.

The chain uses TRBV28 and TRBJ2-7; perhaps TRBD1 as D (5 bases). CDR3 length: 13 residues. V lost 6 bases and J lost 2, with 11 bases in between. Germline CDR1 reads MDHEN; CDR2 reads SYDVKM. In DNA form, the CDR3 reads TGTGCCAGCAGGTCGGACACTACCTACGAGCAGTACTTC. Translation gives CASRSDTTYEQYF. The variable domain in full, with the rest retrieved from reference TRBV28 and TRBJ2-7, is DVKVTQSSRYLVKRTGEKVFLECVQDMDHENMFWYRQDPGLGLRLIYFSYDVKMKEKGDIPEGYSVSREKKERFSLILESASTNQTSMYLCASRSDTTYEQYFGPGTRLTVT.

This clonotype was recorded a few times. This rearrangement joins TRBV11-2 to TRBJ2-3; D not resolved. CDR1 SGHAT and CDR2 FQNNGV come from the germline V gene. The CDR3 covers 14 residues. Between the trimmed V and J ends, which lost 0 bases and 1 base, there was a span of 5 bases. In nucleotides, the CDR3 is TGTGCCAGCAGCTTAGAACTACGCACAGATACGCAGTATTTT. Translating gives CASSLELRTDTQYF.

This clonotype was counted between two and nine times. No conserved phenylalanine or tryptophan ends this CDR3, so it is likely a read error. V gene TRBV4-1 combines with J gene TRBJ2-7; 7 bases are a match to TRBD1. Germline CDR1 MGHRA, CDR2 YSYEKL. The CDR3 has 15 residues. The CDR3 here is CASSQEQGRVYEQYL. As DNA, the CDR3 is TGCGCCAGTAGCCAAGAACAGGGGAGAGTCTACGAGCAGTACTTA.

This clonotype was picked up many times. The chain's CDR3 is CASSFGQNQPQHF. CDR3 bases: TGTGCCAGCAGCTTCGGACAAAATCAGCCCCAGCATTTT. This chain uses TRBV12-3 or TRBV12-4 with TRBJ1-5; D may be TRBD1 (5 bases). The CDR3 loop spans 13 amino acids. Deletions cut 6 bases from V and 4 bases from J, with 10 bases between.

A word on this clonotype: The conserved phenylalanine or tryptophan normally closing the CDR3 is absent here, so this likely arose from a read error. The V call is TRBV6-1, the J call TRBJ2-1, with D perhaps matching TRBD1 (5 bases). The germline gives CDR1 MNHNS, CDR2 SASEGT. V was shortened by 10 bases and J by 0 bases, with 16 bases between the two germline ends. The CDR3 is 15 residues long. CDR3 loop: CATKDTWGSYNEQFY. The CDR3 nucleotides read TGTGCCACCAAGGACACTTGGGGCTCCTACAATGAGCAGTTCTAC.

As to this clonotype: Germline is not matched at one junction end, which may reflect a read error. The rearrangement joins TRBV20-1 to TRBJ2-3; 8 bases are shared with TRBD2. The length of the CDR3 is 15 residues. The germline V gene encodes CDR1 DFQATT and CDR2 SNEGSKA (reference sequence). The CDR3 sequence: CCASQEAGGTDTQYF. CDR3 bases: TGCTGTGCCTCCCAAGAAGCGGGAGGCACAGATACGCAGTATTTT.

A word on this clonotype: Compared with germline, one end of the junction differs, possibly owing to a read error. The chain recombines TRBV6-5 with TRBJ1-1; tentatively, D is TRBD1 (6 bases). This CDR3 is built from 16 residues. Germline V gene sequence: CDR1 MNHEY, CDR2 SVGAGI. The CDR3 nucleotides are TGTGCCAACAGTCACTACCTGGGGGCTATGAACAGTGAAGCTTTCTTT. It yields the protein CANSHYLGAMNSEAFF.

Many counts were recorded for this clonotype. This sequence joins TRBV4-1 and TRBJ2-1, with D hard to call. Germline values: CDR1 MGHRA, CDR2 YSYEKL. CDR3 length equals 14 residues. Trimming took off 1 base at V and 5 bases at J, with 9 bases between the two ends. In nucleotides, the CDR3 is TGCGCCAGCAGCCAAGGACTTACAAACAATGAGCAGTTCTTC. This encodes CASSQGLTNNEQFF.

Notes on this clonotype: One end of the junction does not line up with germline, which may come from a read error. The chain carries TRBV6-5 and TRBJ1-3; D is ambiguous. Per germline, CDR1 MNHEY and CDR2 SVGAGI. The CDR3 has 16 residues. The CDR3 here is CASCYFRGSPGNTIYF. DNA of the CDR3: TGTGCCAGCTGTTACTTTCGAGGGTCCCCTGGAAACACCATATATTTT.

Of note for this clonotype: No conserved phenylalanine or tryptophan is present at the end of the CDR3, so a read error is the likely explanation. This chain connects TRBV5-1 to TRBJ2-6; 10 bases line up with TRBD1. The CDR3 consists of 17 residues. Germline V gives CDR1 SGHRS, CDR2 YFSETQ. CDR3 sequence reads: CASNPWTGGSGANVLTL. The CDR3 DNA sequence: TGCGCCAGCAACCCTTGGACAGGGGGGTCTGGTGCCAACGTCCTGACTTTA.

Notes on this clonotype: This may be a read error, as it is one base from a much larger clone. The chain employs TRBV20-1 and TRBJ1-5, with D possibly TRBD1 on 5 matching bases. Trimming took 0 bases from V and 5 from J, leaving 14 bases between them. Germline V gene sequence: CDR1 DFQATT, CDR2 SNEGSKA (reference sequence). The CDR3 sequence is 15 residues long. The CDR3 DNA follows: TGCAGTGCTAGAGATTTCTCAGGGTGGCATCAGCCCCAGCATTTT. Translated: CSARDFSGWHQPQHF.

Comment on this clonotype: Its ends do not fully match the called genes, so a read error is possible. The chain combines TRBV12-3 or TRBV12-4 with TRBJ2-1; 7 bases are a match to TRBD2. The CDR3 loop spans 12 amino acids. CDR3 nucleotides: TGTACCAGCAGTCCGGGACTAAAGGTAGAGTTCTTC. Translated: CTSSPGLKVEFF.

Comment on this clonotype: One end of the junction fails to match germline, which may point to a read error. The gene calls are TRBV9 and TRBJ1-1; possibly TRBD1 for D (6 bases). The CDR3 covers 15 residues. The germline V gene has CDR1 SGDLS and CDR2 YYNGEE. This chain's CDR3 is CASSVGWAGETAAFF. DNA for the CDR3: TGTGCCAGCAGCGTAGGGTGGGCAGGGGAGACTGCAGCTTTCTTT.

This clonotype has a single count. At one boundary the junction diverges from the germline segment, which might be a read error. This sequence joins TRBV11-1 and TRBJ2-2; 8 nucleotides line up with TRBD2. This CDR3 spans 14 amino acids. Looked up from germline, CDR1 is SGHAT and CDR2 is FQDESV (reference sequence). The CDR3 spells CASSYTSGTGKLFF. For the CDR3, the DNA is TGTGCCAGCAGCTATACTAGCGGTACCGGGAAGCTGTTTTTC.

In regard to this clonotype: A read error may account for a junction end that differs from germline. The chain is built from TRBV10-3 and TRBJ2-7, with 8 bases that match TRBD2. Germline V CDR1 and CDR2: ENHRY, SYGVKD. The length of the CDR3 is 15 residues. CDR3 bases: TGTGCCATCAGTGACTTTAGCGGGAACTCCTACGAGCAATACTTC. Its protein is CAISDFSGNSYEQYF.

Turning to this clonotype: The junction departs from germline at one end; a sequencing error may be responsible. The V and J genes are TRBV5-4 and TRBJ1-2, with D hard to call. The CDR3 contains 14 residues. Germline-derived CDR1 and CDR2 are SGHNT and YYREEE (reference sequence). The CDR3 protein is CASRHDRCNYGYTF. CDR3 sequence (DNA): TGTGCCAGCAGGCATGACCGGTGTAACTATGGATACACCTTC.

On this clonotype itself: One end of the junction is discordant with germline, which a read error may explain. V is TRBV20-1 and J is TRBJ2-5; D is uncertain. The germline V gene encodes CDR1 DFQATT and CDR2 SNEGSKA (reference sequence). CDR3 length: 15 residues. The CDR3 region is CGARDPPFARETQYF. CDR3 sequence (DNA): TGCGGTGCTAGAGATCCCCCATTTGCGAGGGAGACCCAGTACTTC.

As for this clonotype: Sequence at one end of the junction differs from germline and may be a read error. The V gene is TRBV2, the J gene TRBJ2-1, with TRBD2 identical over 10 bases. Per germline, CDR1 SNHLY and CDR2 FYNNEI. This CDR3 region has 16 residues. CDR3 sequence (DNA): TGTGCCAGCAGTGAGTGGTCTAGCGGGAGCTACAATGGGCAGTTCTTC. Translating gives CASSEWSSGSYNGQFF. Full variable domain (rest looked up from reference TRBV2 and TRBJ2-1): EPEVTQTPSHQVTQMGQEVILRCVPISNHLYFYWYRQILGQKVEFLVSFYNNEISEKSEIFDDQFSVERPDGSNFTLKIRSTKLEDSAMYFCASSEWSSGSYNGQFFGPGTRLTVL.

This clonotype appeared a few times. At one end, the junction sequence differs from germline, possibly due to a read error. V usage is TRBV11-3 and J usage is TRBJ2-3; maybe TRBD2 (6 bases). This CDR3 contains 16 residues. Germline lookup yields CDR1 SGHNT and CDR2 YENEEA. DNA of the CDR3: TGTGCCAGCAACTTCGGGGGAACCTCTAGTACAGATACGCGGTATTTT. Its translation is CASNFGGTSSTDTRYF.

The genes are TRBV29-1 and TRBJ2-1; D unclear. Germline lookup yields CDR1 SQVTM and CDR2 ANQGSEA. The CDR3 length is 13 residues. Between the trimmed V and J ends, which lost 3 bases and 8 bases, there was a span of 14 bases. The CDR3 here is CSVDPQAKDEQFF. In DNA, the CDR3 is TGCAGCGTTGATCCGCAGGCCAAGGATGAGCAGTTCTTC.

This clonotype was found once. Being one base from a much bigger clone, this may be a read error. The rearrangement links TRBV20-1 to TRBJ1-1, with D unresolved. The length of the CDR3 is 14 residues. Germline assignment: CDR1 DFQATT and CDR2 SNEGSKA (reference sequence). CDR3 amino acids: CTALSKLATSEAFF. Here the CDR3 DNA reads TGCACTGCGTTGTCCAAGTTGGCTACAAGTGAAGCTTTCTTT.

At least ten counts were recorded for this clonotype. The chain is built from TRBV5-1 and TRBJ2-7; a possible D gene is TRBD1 (5 bases). V was clipped by 0 bases and J by 5 bases, with 12 bases between them. CDR1 is SGHRS and CDR2 is YFSETQ in the germline V gene. The CDR3 has 14 amino acids. For the CDR3, the DNA is TGCGCCAGCAGCTTGGAGCTAGGGGTAGACGAGCAGTACTTC. Translation gives CASSLELGVDEQYF.